This T cell receptor (beta chain) appears in the sequencing data of a study of T cell responses to AZD1222 COVID-19 vaccine. General study results and limits: Sampled repertoires all dated from after the peak T cell response. Spike-specific TCR breadth and depth both grew after two AZD1222 doses. Epitopes outside B.1.351 and B.1.1.7 mutated regions reportedly drew nearly half of spike TCRs.

The CDR3 is 15 residues long. Germline V gene sequence: CDR1 MNHEY, CDR2 SMNVEV (reference sequence). The J segment lost 5 bases and the V segment lost 4 bases, leaving 7 bases of the junction unmatched. The assay was immunoSEQ multiplex PCR, and TCRdb's table has in-frame clones only and misses some. This table has 80,000 to 90,000 clones, roughly nine tenths appearing once. This clone was seen a few times. Its specificity is not known. V usage is TRBV27 and J usage is TRBJ1-5; TRBD1 agrees at 8 bases. The specimen comprised peripheral blood, sampled 28 days after the second AZD1222 dose. The receptor comes from an adult who received the AZD1222 COVID-19 vaccine. The CDR3 reads CASSSDPGQDQPQHF. The CDR3 coding sequence is TGTGCCAGCAGTTCAGACCCGGGACAGGATCAGCCCCAGCATTTT.